This entry lists 11 T cell receptor beta chains sequenced from one sample in a study of T cells in Graves' hyperthyroidism and ophthalmopathy. Using RNA transcripts as the source, TCR beta CDR3 regions were amplified. The HTBI primer set drove a first-round RT-PCR of the TCR CDR3. TCRdb processed the multiplex PCR reads anew with MiXCR; each CDR3 protein has one entry. The sample includes approximately 630,000 distinct CDR3 sequences, 16% seen only once; the top ten take 3.8%. The source material was blood. The receptors come from a woman between 25 and 40 years old with Graves' hyperthyroidism.

This clonotype has ten or more counts. The CDR3 region has the DNA TGTGCCAGCAGCCAAGATAGGTCAGGTATGGGGCAGTTCTTC. Protein: CASSQDRSGMGQFF. The V gene is TRBV3-1, the J gene TRBJ2-1; D is unresolved. CDR1 and CDR2 (germline): LGHDT, YNNKEL (reference sequence). V lost 0 bases and J lost 12, with 15 bases in between. The CDR3 consists of 14 residues.

The chain carries TRBV12-3 or TRBV12-4 and TRBJ1-1; D unclear. CDR3 length equals 14 residues. The V and J ends lost 6 bases and 0 bases respectively, with 11 bases between them. The CDR3 loop is CASSPRWMNTEAFF. The CDR3 region has the DNA TGTGCCAGCAGCCCGAGGTGGATGAACACTGAAGCTTTCTTT.

CDR3 region: CASRPYLGGQETQYF. CDR3 sequence (DNA): TGTGCCAGCAGACCTTACTTGGGAGGGCAAGAGACCCAGTACTTC. The V and J genes are TRBV5-5 and TRBJ2-5; 7 bases align to TRBD2. Germline V gives CDR1 SGHKS, CDR2 YYEKEE (reference sequence). J lost 2 bases, V lost 5 bases, and 9 bases had no gene match. This CDR3 is built from 15 residues.

This clonotype was recorded at least ten times. V and J are TRBV9 and TRBJ1-2, with D unclear. The V gene lost 0 bases and the J gene lost 4 bases, with 13 bases spanning the gap. The CDR3 loop spans 15 amino acids. Germline-derived CDR1 and CDR2 are SGDLS and YYNGEE. The CDR3: CASSVGAELTYGYTF. In DNA, the CDR3 is TGTGCCAGCAGCGTAGGGGCCGAACTCACCTATGGCTACACCTTC. The variable domain in full, with the rest retrieved from reference TRBV9 and TRBJ1-2, is DSGVTQTPKHLITATGQRVTLRCSPRSGDLSVYWYQQSLDQGLQFLIQYYNGEERAKGNILERFSAQQFPDLHSELNLSSLELGDSALYFCASSVGAELTYGYTFGSGTRLTVV.

In this sample, this clonotype turned up many times. V usage is TRBV7-9 and J usage is TRBJ2-3, with TRBD1 identical over 9 bases. The CDR3 contains 12 residues. Germline assignment: CDR1 SEHNR and CDR2 FQNEAQ (reference sequence). The J segment lost 6 bases and the V segment lost 8 bases, leaving 3 bases of the junction unmatched. Here the CDR3 reads CASLQGADTQYF. CDR3 in DNA: TGTGCCAGCCTACAGGGGGCGGATACGCAGTATTTT.

Concerning this clonotype: One junction end does not reproduce the germline sequence, and a read error may be involved. V gene TRBV7-8 combines with J gene TRBJ2-7; D unclear. This CDR3 spans 14 amino acids. Germline values: CDR1 SGHVS, CDR2 FQNEAQ. Here the CDR3 DNA reads TGTGCCAGCAGCTTAGTTGAAGGTCCCTACGGGCAGTACTTC. This codes for CASSLVEGPYGQYF.

This clonotype was counted many times. The chain carries TRBV11-1 and TRBJ2-7, with no clear D. Trimming left V 1 base short and J 2 bases short, with 9 bases between. The CDR3 totals 14 residues. CDR1 is SGHAT and CDR2 is FQDESV in the germline V gene (reference sequence). CDR3 nucleotides: TGTGCCAGCAGCTTAGAGGGATTCACCTACGAGCAGTACTTC. It encodes CASSLEGFTYEQYF.

This clonotype was counted a few times. J is TRBJ1-3 and V is TRBV19, with D tentatively TRBD1 (5 bases). The CDR3 loop spans 14 amino acids. Per germline, CDR1 LNHDA and CDR2 SQIVND (reference sequence). With 5 bases removed from V and 3 bases from J, the gap between germline ends came to 11 bases. CDR3 loop: CASSVQGDGNTIYF. In DNA, the CDR3 is TGTGCCAGTAGTGTGCAGGGTGATGGAAACACCATATATTTT.

This clonotype showed up many times. The chain recombines TRBV28 with TRBJ2-5; D is ambiguous. Looked up from germline, CDR1 is MDHEN and CDR2 is SYDVKM. Trimming cost V 7 bases and J 0 bases, with 15 bases left between them. The CDR3 spans 15 residues. CDR3 sequence reads: CASTSAGGYQETQYF. The CDR3 DNA follows: TGTGCCAGCACCTCAGCTGGCGGTTACCAAGAGACCCAGTACTTC.

This clonotype was seen many times. This sequence joins TRBV5-1 and TRBJ2-7, with D hard to call. This CDR3 has 14 residues. Germline V gene sequence: CDR1 SGHRS, CDR2 YFSETQ. V was trimmed by 0 bases and J by 3 bases, leaving 10 bases between them. CDR3 sequence: CASSLDVYYYEQYF. In nucleotides, the CDR3 is TGCGCCAGCAGCTTGGATGTCTATTACTACGAGCAGTACTTC.

Points on this clonotype: With a much larger clone just one base away, this may be a read error. The chain carries TRBV3-1 and TRBJ1-2; no reliable D call. V lost 1 base and J 0 bases, leaving 6 bases between the germline ends. The germline V gene encodes CDR1 LGHDT and CDR2 YNNKEL (reference sequence). The CDR3 has 14 amino acids. The CDR3 DNA sequence: TGTGCCAGCAGCCAAGGGCTATCTAACTATGGCTACACCTTC. This encodes CASSQGLSNYGYTF.